This T cell receptor (beta chain) emerged from a study of Graves' ophthalmopathy and Graves' hyperthyroidism. This clonotype was counted at least ten times. The authors amplified TCR beta CDR3 regions, and they did so from RNA transcripts for repertoire sequencing. First-round RT-PCR with HTBI primers preceded a second-round multiplex PCR. MiXCR was run by TCRdb on the multiplex PCR reads, yielding one entry per CDR3 protein. The data show about 170,000 distinct CDR3 sequences, under 40% seen once. Losses at the gene ends were 9 bases for V and 1 base for J; bases not matched to a gene: 14. The CDR3 contains 16 residues. Germline lookup yields CDR1 MNHEY and CDR2 SMNVEV (reference sequence).

The V and J genes are TRBV27 and TRBJ1-2, with TRBD1 identical over 7 bases. Sequencing was performed on peripheral blood. The source of this sequence is a woman aged 35 to 49 with Graves' ophthalmopathy. CDR3 in amino acids: CASNPGGGHSNYGYTF. The CDR3, as DNA: TGTGCCAGTAACCCAGGGGGAGGGCACAGTAACTATGGCTACACCTTC.